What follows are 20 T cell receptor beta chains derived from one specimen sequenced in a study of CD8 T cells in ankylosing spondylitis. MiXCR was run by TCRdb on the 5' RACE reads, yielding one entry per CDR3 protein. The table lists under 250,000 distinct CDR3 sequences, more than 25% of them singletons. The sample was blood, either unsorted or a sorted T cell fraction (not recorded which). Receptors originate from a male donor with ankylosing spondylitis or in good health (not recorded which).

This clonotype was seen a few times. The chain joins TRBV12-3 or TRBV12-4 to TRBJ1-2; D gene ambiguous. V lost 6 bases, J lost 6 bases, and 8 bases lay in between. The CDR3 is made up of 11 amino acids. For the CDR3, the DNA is TGTGCCAGCAGAATCGGTGATGGCTACACCTTC. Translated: CASRIGDGYTF.

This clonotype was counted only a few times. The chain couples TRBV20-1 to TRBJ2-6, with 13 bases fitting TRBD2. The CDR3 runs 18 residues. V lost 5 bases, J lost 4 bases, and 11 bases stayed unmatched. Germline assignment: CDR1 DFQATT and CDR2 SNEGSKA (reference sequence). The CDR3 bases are TGCAGTGCTCATCGGACTAGCGGGGGAACGAACGGGGCCAACGTCCTGACTTTC. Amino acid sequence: CSAHRTSGGTNGANVLTF.

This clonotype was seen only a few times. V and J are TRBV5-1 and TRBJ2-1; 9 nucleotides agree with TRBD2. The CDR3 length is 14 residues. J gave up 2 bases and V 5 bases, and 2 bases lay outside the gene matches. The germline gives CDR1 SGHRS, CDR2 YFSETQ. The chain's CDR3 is CASRASGTYNEQFF. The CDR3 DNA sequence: TGCGCCAGCAGGGCTAGCGGGACCTACAATGAGCAGTTCTTC.

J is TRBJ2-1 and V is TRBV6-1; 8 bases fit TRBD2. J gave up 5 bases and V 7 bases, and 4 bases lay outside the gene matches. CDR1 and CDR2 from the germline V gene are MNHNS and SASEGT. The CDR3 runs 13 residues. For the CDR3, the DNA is TGTGCCAGCACAGGTAGCGGGGACAATGAGCAGTTCTTC. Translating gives CASTGSGDNEQFF.

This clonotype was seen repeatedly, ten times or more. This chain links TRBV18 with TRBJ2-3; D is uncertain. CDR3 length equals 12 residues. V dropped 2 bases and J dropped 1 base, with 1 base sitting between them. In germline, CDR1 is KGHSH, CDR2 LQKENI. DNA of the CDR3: TGTGCCAGCTCACCAGGCACAGATACGCAGTATTTT. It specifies CASSPGTDTQYF. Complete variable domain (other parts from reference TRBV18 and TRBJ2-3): NAGVMQNPRHLVRRRGQEARLRCSPMKGHSHVYWYRQLPEEGLKFMVYLQKENIIDESGMPKERFSAEFPKEGPSILRIQQVVRGDSAAYFCASSPGTDTQYFGPGTRLTVL.

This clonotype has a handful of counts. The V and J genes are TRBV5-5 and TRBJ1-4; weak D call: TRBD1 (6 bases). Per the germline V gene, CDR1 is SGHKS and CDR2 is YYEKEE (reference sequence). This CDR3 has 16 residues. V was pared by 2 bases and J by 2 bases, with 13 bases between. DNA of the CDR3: TGTGCCAGCAGCTTAACAGGGCTCCTCACTAATGAAAAACTGTTTTTT. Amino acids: CASSLTGLLTNEKLFF.

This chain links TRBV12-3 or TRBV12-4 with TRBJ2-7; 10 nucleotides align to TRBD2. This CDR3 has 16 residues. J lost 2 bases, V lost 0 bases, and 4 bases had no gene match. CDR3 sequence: CASSLATSGVTYEQYF. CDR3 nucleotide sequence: TGTGCCAGCAGTTTAGCAACTAGCGGGGTCACCTACGAGCAGTACTTC.

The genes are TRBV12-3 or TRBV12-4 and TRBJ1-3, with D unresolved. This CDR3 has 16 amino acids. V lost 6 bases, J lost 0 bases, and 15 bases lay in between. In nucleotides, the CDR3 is TGTGCCAGCAGCCCCCCCATCCCGAGCTCTGGAAACACCATATATTTT. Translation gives CASSPPIPSSGNTIYF.

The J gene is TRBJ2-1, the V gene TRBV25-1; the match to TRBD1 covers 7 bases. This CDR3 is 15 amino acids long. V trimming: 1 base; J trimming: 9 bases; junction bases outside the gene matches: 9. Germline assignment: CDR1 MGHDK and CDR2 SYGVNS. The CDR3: CASSELVQGQIEQFF. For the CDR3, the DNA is TGTGCCAGCAGTGAATTGGTACAGGGACAGATTGAGCAGTTCTTC.

The CDR3 region is CAISEGQGDSPLHF. The CDR3 DNA reads TGTGCCATCAGTGAGGGACAGGGGGACTCACCCCTCCACTTT. The V gene is TRBV10-3, the J gene TRBJ1-6, with TRBD1 identical over 10 bases. This CDR3 region has 14 residues. The germline V gene encodes CDR1 ENHRY and CDR2 SYGVKD. The trim removed 2 bases at V and 10 bases at J, leaving 2 bases unmatched.

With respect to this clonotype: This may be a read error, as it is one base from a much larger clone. The CDR3 reads CCARPRGGPENTEAFF. The CDR3 bases are TGCTGTGCTAGACCGCGCGGGGGACCCGAGAACACTGAAGCTTTCTTT. This chain connects TRBV20-1 to TRBJ1-1; perhaps TRBD1 as D (5 bases). The CDR3 totals 16 residues. From germline, CDR1 is DFQATT and CDR2 SNEGSKA (reference sequence).

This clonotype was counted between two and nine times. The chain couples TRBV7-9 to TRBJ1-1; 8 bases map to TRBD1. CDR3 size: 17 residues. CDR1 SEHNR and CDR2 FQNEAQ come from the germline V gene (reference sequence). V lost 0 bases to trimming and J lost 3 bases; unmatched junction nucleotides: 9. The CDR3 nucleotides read TGTGCCAGCAGCTTAGCCTGGGGGACAGGCGAGGACACTGAAGCTTTCTTT. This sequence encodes CASSLAWGTGEDTEAFF.

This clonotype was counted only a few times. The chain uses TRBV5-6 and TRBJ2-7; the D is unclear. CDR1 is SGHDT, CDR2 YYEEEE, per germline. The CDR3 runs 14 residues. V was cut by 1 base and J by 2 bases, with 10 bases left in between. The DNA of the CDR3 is TGTGCCAGCAGCTTGTATTATAGAACCTACGAGCAGTACTTC. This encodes CASSLYYRTYEQYF.

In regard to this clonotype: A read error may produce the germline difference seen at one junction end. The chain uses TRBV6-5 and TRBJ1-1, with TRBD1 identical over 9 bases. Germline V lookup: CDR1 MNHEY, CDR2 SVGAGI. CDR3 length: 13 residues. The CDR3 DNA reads TGTGCCAGCAGTCACCGTCAGGGGACAGGGACTTTCTTC. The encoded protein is CASSHRQGTGTFF.

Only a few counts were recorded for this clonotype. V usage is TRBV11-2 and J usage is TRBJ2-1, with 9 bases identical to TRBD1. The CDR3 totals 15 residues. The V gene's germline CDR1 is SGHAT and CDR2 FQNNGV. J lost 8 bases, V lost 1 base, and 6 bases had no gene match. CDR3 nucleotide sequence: TGTGCCAGCAGCTTAGGGGGGACAGGGCGGGATGAGCAGTTCTTC. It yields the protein CASSLGGTGRDEQFF.

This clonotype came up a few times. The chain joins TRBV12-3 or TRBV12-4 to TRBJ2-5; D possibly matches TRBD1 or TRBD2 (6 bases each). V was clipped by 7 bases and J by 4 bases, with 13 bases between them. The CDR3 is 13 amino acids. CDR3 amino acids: CASMGGATETQYF. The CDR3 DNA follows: TGTGCCAGCATGGGGGGCGCTACAGAGACCCAGTACTTC.

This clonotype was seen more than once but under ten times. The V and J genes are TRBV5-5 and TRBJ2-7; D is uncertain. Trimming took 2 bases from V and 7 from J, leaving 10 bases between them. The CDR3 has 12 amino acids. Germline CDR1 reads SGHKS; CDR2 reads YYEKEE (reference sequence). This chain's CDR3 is CASSFMTNEQYF. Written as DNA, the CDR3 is TGTGCCAGCAGCTTCATGACAAATGAGCAGTACTTC.

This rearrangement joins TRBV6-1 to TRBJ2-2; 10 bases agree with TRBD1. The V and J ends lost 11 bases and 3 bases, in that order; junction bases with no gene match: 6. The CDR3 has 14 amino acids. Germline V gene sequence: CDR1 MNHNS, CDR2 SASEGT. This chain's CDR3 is CAVTGTGDTGELFF. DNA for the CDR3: TGTGCCGTCACCGGGACAGGGGACACCGGGGAGCTGTTTTTT.

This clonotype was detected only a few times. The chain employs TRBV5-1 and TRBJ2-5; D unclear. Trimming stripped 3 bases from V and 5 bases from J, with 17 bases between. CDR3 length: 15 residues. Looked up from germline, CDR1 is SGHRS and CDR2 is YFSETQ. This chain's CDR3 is CASSSTVAVGETQYF. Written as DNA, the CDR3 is TGCGCCAGCAGCTCGACGGTTGCGGTAGGCGAGACCCAGTACTTC.

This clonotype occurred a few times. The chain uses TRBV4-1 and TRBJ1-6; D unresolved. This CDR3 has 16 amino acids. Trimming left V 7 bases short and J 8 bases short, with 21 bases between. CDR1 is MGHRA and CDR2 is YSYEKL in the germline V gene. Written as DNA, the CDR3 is TGCGCCAGCACTACGACGGGCTCACCAAGGGATTCACCCCTCCACTTT. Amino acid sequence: CASTTTGSPRDSPLHF.